This T cell receptor beta chain was sequenced during a study of Graves' ophthalmopathy and Graves' hyperthyroidism. Other autoimmune diseases, uncontrolled infections, pregnancy and lactation each led to patient exclusion. RNA transcripts provided the template for amplifying TCR beta CDR3 regions. First-round RT-PCR with HTBI primers preceded a second-round multiplex PCR. TCRdb processed the multiplex PCR reads anew with MiXCR; each CDR3 protein has one entry. The sample includes hundreds of thousands of distinct CDR3 sequences, around 21% of them seen just once. This clonotype was recorded many times. Sequenced sample: peripheral blood. This receptor was identified in a woman aged 18-35 years with stable Graves' hyperthyroidism.

DNA of the CDR3: TGTGCCAGCGGGCAGACTTACGAGCAGTACTTC. Protein sequence: CASGQTYEQYF. The rearrangement joins TRBV7-9 to TRBJ2-7; D not resolved. This CDR3 spans 11 amino acids. CDR1 is SEHNR and CDR2 is FQNEAQ in the germline V gene (reference sequence). V shed 8 bases and J shed 4 bases, with 9 bases lying between them. Full variable domain (outside the CDR3, taken from reference TRBV7-9 and TRBJ2-7): DTGVSQNPRHKITKRGQNVTFRCDPISEHNRLYWYRQTLGQGPEFLTYFQNEAQLEKSRLLSDRFSAERPKGSFSTLEIQRTEQGDSAMYLCASGQTYEQYFGPGTRLTVT.